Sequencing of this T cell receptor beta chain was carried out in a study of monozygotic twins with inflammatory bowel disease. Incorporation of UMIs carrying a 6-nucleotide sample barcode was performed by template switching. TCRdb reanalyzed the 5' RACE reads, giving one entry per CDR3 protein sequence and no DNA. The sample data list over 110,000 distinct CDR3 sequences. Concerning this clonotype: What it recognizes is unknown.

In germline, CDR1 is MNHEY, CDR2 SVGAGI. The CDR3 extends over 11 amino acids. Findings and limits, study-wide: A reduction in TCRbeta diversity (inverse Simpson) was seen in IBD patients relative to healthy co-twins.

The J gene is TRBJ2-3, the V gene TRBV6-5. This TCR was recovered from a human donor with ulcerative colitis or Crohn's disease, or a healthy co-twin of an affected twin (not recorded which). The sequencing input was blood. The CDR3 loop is CASCNADTQYF.